One T cell receptor (beta chain) is described in this entry. Its antigen remains unknown. Sequencing was performed with immunoSEQ multiplex PCR; in TCRdb, only in-frame clones are kept and a portion is missing. This repertoire shows 65,000 to 70,000 clones, around 82% found once; its top ten account for over 4%. Losses at the gene ends were 4 bases for V and 0 bases for J; bases not matched to a gene: 0. The CDR3 has 15 amino acids. In germline, CDR1 is SGHDN, CDR2 FVKESK. The sample originates from a study of a mutant IDH1 vaccine in newly diagnosed glioma. About the study: Treated patients had a mean age of approximately 40 years and a roughly 60% male, around 40% female split. Before enrollment, patients got radiotherapy alone, temozolomide alone, or mostly the combination.

Study-level points and caveats: Vaccine-induced immune responses were detected in roughly 93% of patients.

Stated time point: baseline, week 1 (first vaccination visit). Treatment specified: pre-vaccination baseline after standard-of-care therapy. The sample consisted of peripheral blood mononuclear cells (PBMCs), taken from a glioma patient treated with radiotherapy, temozolomide or both. The genes are TRBV14 and TRBJ2-1; 10 nucleotides agree with TRBD2. The sequence derives from a woman younger than 35 with glioma. Some clones in this sample may be carry-over from other donors' samples. The CDR3 reads CASSPSGGSYNEQFF. CDR3 DNA sequence: TGTGCCAGCAGCCCTAGCGGGGGCTCCTACAATGAGCAGTTCTTC.